These T cell receptor beta chains were read from a single sample in a study of blood T cell repertoires in COVID-19. Assay: immunoSEQ multiplex PCR; the TCRdb copy retains only in-frame clones and omits some. The sample lists 280,000 or so clones; almost 90% were seen once. Input material: PBMCs or T cells enriched from blood (not recorded which). These TCRs come from a young woman with acute COVID-19. Each CDR3 is given with its conserved first and last residue. The order of the fields is J gene, D gene, clone size, V gene, CDR3 protein. A D gene is named only where the DNA matches it firmly. Expanded clones get a size class; other rows say once, few or many, or leave the size out.

>TRBJ2-1|TRBD1|-|TRBV7-9
CASSDRDRGNNEQFF
>TRBJ2-3|TRBD2|once|TRBV15
CATSRPGLAGSSSTDTQYF
>TRBJ1-4|-|-|TRBV29-1
CSVLGGSGEKLFF
>TRBJ1-5|-|-|TRBV10-3
CAISESLGGRSDQPQHF
>TRBJ2-7|TRBD2|-|TRBV13
CASSWRTSGYEQYF
>TRBJ2-1|-|-|TRBV7-2
CASSLWAGLPNEQFF
>TRBJ1-3|-|-|TRBV5-8
CASSVGNTIYF
>TRBJ2-6|-|-|TRBV5-1
CASSFRGSGANVLTF
>TRBJ2-7|TRBD1|-|TRBV5-6
CASSLEGTGGYEQYF
>TRBJ2-1|-|few|TRBV5-1
CASSLAAGLDEQFF
>TRBJ2-1|-|-|TRBV5-1
CASSLVVEANEQFF
>TRBJ1-2|-|few|TRBV4-1
CASSQGRWQGCTF
>TRBJ2-6|TRBD2|-|TRBV7-2
CASRRTSGDSGANVLTF
>TRBJ2-7|-|-|TRBV6-5
CASRVPGSSYEQYF
>TRBJ1-5|-|-|TRBV6-6
CASSPGGGAGPTRNQPQHF
>TRBJ1-1|-|-|TRBV12-3/TRBV12-4
CASSLREDTEAFF
>TRBJ2-1|TRBD2|once|TRBV9
CASSVAGGRHNEQFF
>TRBJ2-5|-|once|TRBV7-8
CASSPGTRQETQYF
>TRBJ2-3|TRBD2|-|TRBV7-6
CASGLGGTSGTDTQYF
>TRBJ1-6|-|-|TRBV28
CASSLEGLDDSPLHF
>TRBJ1-2|-|once|TRBV24-1
CAKRQTPYPTYGYTF
>TRBJ1-6|-|-|TRBV7-9
CASSLAQGLRTPLHF
>TRBJ1-2|-|-|TRBV7-9
CASSPNSGNNYGYTF
>TRBJ2-7|TRBD1|-|TRBV15
CATSGGTGVKQYF
>TRBJ1-1|-|-|TRBV10-2
CASSGPVLATNTEAFF
>TRBJ2-7|TRBD2|-|TRBV5-1
CASSLAGTDLYEQYF
>TRBJ2-7|TRBD2|-|TRBV19
CASSMTAGVFEQYF
>TRBJ1-6|TRBD1|-|TRBV2
CASAGTDNSPLHF
>TRBJ2-7|-|-|TRBV5-1
CASGEGVSYEQYF
>TRBJ1-5|-|-|TRBV2
CASSERGQGSNQPQHF
>TRBJ2-7|-|-|TRBV6-1
CASSEERGPSYEQYF